Listed below are T cell receptor beta chains from one sample, sequenced in a study of response to subunit inactivated influenza vaccine. Each CDR3 protein is one row after TCRdb ran MiXCR on the RT-PCR reads. The table has under 750,000 distinct CDR3 sequences, 10% to 15% seen once. The sample in question was PBMCs from blood, obtained on the day of vaccination. Receptors originate from a middle-aged man who received an inactivated influenza vaccine. Each CDR3 is given with its conserved first and last residue. A D gene is named only where the DNA matches it firmly. Clone size is given for some rows only: seen once, a few or many times, or a class if the clone is expanded.

TRBJ2-5 | TRBV10-2 | TRBD1 | - | TGCGCCAGCAGCGGACAGGGCCAATCGACCCAGTACTTC | CASSGQGQSTQYF
TRBJ2-7 | TRBV4-2 | - | few | TGTGCCAGCAGCCAAGATTACGGTGACAGCAGGGAGCAGTACTTC | CASSQDYGDSREQYF
TRBJ1-2 | TRBV5-5 | - | few | TGTGCCAGCAGCTTGGTTCAGGGGACAAGCTATGGCTACACCTTC | CASSLVQGTSYGYTF
TRBJ2-2 | TRBV19 | TRBD1 | few | TGTGCCAGTAGTAGGGACAGGGGAGTAACCGGGGAGCTGTTTTTT | CASSRDRGVTGELFF
TRBJ2-2 | TRBV20-1 | TRBD2 | few | TGCAGTGCTAGTGTCGGGGGGGCCTTGGAGGAGCTGTTTTTT | CSASVGGALEELFF
TRBJ2-3 | TRBV9 | - | few | TGTGCCAGCAGCGTAGCCCCAGTAATGAGCACAGATACGCAGTATTTT | CASSVAPVMSTDTQYF
TRBJ2-1 | TRBV7-2 | TRBD2 | - | TGTGCCAGCAGTAGAATGAGCGGGGGTGACAATGAGCAGTTCTTC | CASSRMSGGDNEQFF
TRBJ2-3 | TRBV29-1 | TRBD2 | few | TGCAGCGGGGTAGGACTAGCGGTTGGAAGCACAGATACGCAGTATTTT | CSGVGLAVGSTDTQYF
TRBJ2-7 | TRBV12-3/TRBV12-4 | - | - | TGTGCCAGCAGTTTTGGTCTTGCAGGAGGCGAGCAGTACTTC | CASSFGLAGGEQYF
TRBJ2-1 | TRBV7-8 | TRBD1 | few | TGTGCCAGCAGCCAGGGGACAGGACATGAGCAGTTCTTC | CASSQGTGHEQFF
TRBJ2-1 | TRBV5-1 | TRBD1 | - | TGCGCCAGCAGCTTAGGGGACAGGGGAGATGAGCAGTTCTTC | CASSLGDRGDEQFF
TRBJ2-7 | TRBV28 | TRBD2 | few | TGTGCCAGCAGTACTAATAGCGGGGCCCGCTACGAGCAGTACTTC | CASSTNSGARYEQYF
TRBJ2-7 | TRBV11-2 | TRBD2 | many | TGTGCCAGCAGCTGGGGACTAGCGGGAGTAAGAAGGGGGTACGAGCAGTACTTC | CASSWGLAGVRRGYEQYF
TRBJ2-5 | TRBV5-4 | - | - | TGTGCCAGCAGCTTGGCCGGAAACCGTCAAGAGACCCAGTACTTC | CASSLAGNRQETQYF
TRBJ2-7 | TRBV18 | - | - | TGTGCCAGCTCACCAAACCAGGGGAACGAGCAGTACTTC | CASSPNQGNEQYF
TRBJ2-5 | TRBV11-2 | TRBD2 | - | TGTGCCAGCAGCCGGACTAGCGGGAGACCCCAAGAGACCCAGTACTTC | CASSRTSGRPQETQYF
TRBJ1-1 | TRBV7-8 | TRBD1 | few | TGTGCCAGCAGCTTAAAGCGGAGGGGGCTGAACACTGAAGCTTTCTTT | CASSLKRRGLNTEAFF
TRBJ1-5 | TRBV28 | - | few | TGTGCCAGCCACCAGGGGCAGGGGCGGAATCAGCCCCAGCATTTT | CASHQGQGRNQPQHF
TRBJ2-3 | TRBV12-3/TRBV12-4 | - | few | TGTGCCAGCAGTGCCGGTAAAGGGAGATCTAGCACAGATACGCAGTATTTT | CASSAGKGRSSTDTQYF
TRBJ1-1 | TRBV12-3/TRBV12-4 | - | many | TGTGCCAGCAGCCGGACGGAGACTGAAGCTTTCTTT | CASSRTETEAFF
TRBJ2-3 | TRBV7-3 | TRBD2 | few | TGTGCCAGCAGCTTAACCTCAGGACTAGAAGATACGCAGTATTTT | CASSLTSGLEDTQYF
TRBJ2-1 | TRBV6-2/TRBV6-3 | - | - | TGTGCCAGCAGTTACTCTCAGGTTGAGCAGTTCTTC | CASSYSQVEQFF
TRBJ2-7 | TRBV20-1 | - | - | TGCAGTGCTACCAACTACGAGCAGTACTTC | CSATNYEQYF
TRBJ2-1 | TRBV12-3/TRBV12-4 | TRBD2 | few | TGTGCCAGCAGTCCACTAGCGGGGCGTGGATATGAGCAGTTCTTC | CASSPLAGRGYEQFF
TRBJ1-2 | TRBV20-1 | - | few | TGCAGTGCTATTCCTTTGGGGGGGAGAGCTAACTATGGCTACACCTTC | CSAIPLGGRANYGYTF
TRBJ2-2 | TRBV7-2 | TRBD2 | few | TGTGCCAGCAGCAAAGCGGGGGCCCTGAACACCGGGGAGCTGTTTTTT | CASSKAGALNTGELFF
TRBJ2-7 | TRBV30 | - | - | TGTGCCTGGAGTCGGCAGATCAACGAGCAGTACTTC | CAWSRQINEQYF